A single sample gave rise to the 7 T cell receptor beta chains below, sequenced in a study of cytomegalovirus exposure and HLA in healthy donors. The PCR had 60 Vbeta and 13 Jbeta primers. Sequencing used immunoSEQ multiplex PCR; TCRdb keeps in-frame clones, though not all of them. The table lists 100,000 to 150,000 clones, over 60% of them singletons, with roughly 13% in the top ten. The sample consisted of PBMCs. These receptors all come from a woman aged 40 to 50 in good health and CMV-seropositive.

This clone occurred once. CDR3 loop: CASSWEQRSGYTF. CDR3 sequence (DNA): TGCGCCAGCAGCTGGGAACAGCGTTCGGGATACACCTTC. The chain couples TRBV5-1 to TRBJ1-2; D gene uncertain. CDR3 length: 13 residues. V dropped 3 bases and J dropped 11 bases, with 17 bases sitting between them. From germline, CDR1 is SGHRS and CDR2 YFSETQ.

CDR3 residues: CASSDAPGQQPQHF. Written as DNA, the CDR3 is TGTGCCAGCAGTGACGCCCCGGGACAACAGCCCCAGCATTTT. The rearrangement uses TRBV5-4 and TRBJ1-5, with D possibly matching TRBD1 (6 bases). The CDR3 is 14 residues long. The V end lost 5 bases, the J end lost 7 bases, and 16 bases lay between the germline ends. The germline gives CDR1 SGHNT, CDR2 YYREEE (reference sequence).

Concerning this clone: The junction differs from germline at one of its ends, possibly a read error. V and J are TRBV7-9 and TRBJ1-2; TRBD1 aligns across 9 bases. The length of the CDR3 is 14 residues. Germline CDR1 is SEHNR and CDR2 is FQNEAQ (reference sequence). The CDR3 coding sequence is TGTTCCAGCACTCAAACAGGGGGCGCAAATGGCTACACCTTC. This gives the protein CSSTQTGGANGYTF.

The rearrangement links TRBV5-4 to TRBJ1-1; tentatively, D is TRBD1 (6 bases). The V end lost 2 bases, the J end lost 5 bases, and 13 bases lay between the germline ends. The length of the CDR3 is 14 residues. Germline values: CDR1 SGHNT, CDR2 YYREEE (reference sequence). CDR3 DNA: TGTGCCAGCAGCTTCCAGGGCAGGGGAACTGAAGCTTTCTTT. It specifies CASSFQGRGTEAFF. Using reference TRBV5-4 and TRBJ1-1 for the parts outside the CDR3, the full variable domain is ETGVTQSPTHLIKTRGQQVTLRCSSQSGHNTVSWYQQALGQGPQFIFQYYREEENGRGNFPPRFSGLQFPNYSSELNVNALELDDSALYLCASSFQGRGTEAFFGQGTRLTVV.

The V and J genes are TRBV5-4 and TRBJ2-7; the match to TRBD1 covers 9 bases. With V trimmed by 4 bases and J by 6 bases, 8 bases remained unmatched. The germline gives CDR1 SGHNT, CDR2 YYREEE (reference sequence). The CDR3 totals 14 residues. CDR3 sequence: CASSVPGQGSEQYF. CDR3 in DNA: TGTGCCAGCAGCGTACCGGGACAGGGAAGCGAGCAGTACTTC.

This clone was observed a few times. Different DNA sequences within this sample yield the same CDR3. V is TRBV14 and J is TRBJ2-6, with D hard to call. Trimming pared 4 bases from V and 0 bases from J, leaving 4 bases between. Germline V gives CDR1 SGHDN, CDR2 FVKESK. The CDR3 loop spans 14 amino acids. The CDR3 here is CASSPSSGANVLTF. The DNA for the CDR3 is TGTGCCAGCAGCCCCAGCTCTGGGGCCAACGTCCTGACTTTC.

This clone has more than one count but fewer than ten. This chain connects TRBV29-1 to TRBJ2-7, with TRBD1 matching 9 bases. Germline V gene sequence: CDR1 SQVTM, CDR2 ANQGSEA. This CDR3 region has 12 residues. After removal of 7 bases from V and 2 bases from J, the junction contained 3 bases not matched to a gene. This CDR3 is CSAGTGTYEQYF. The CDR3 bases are TGCAGCGCGGGGACAGGGACCTACGAGCAGTACTTC.